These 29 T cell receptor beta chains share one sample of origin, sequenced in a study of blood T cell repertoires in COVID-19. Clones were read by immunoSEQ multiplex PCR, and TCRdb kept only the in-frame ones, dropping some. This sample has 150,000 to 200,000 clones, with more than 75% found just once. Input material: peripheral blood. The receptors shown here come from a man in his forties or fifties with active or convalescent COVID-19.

The DNA of the CDR3 is TGTGCCAGCGCTAAACGGGAGGGTTACTACGAGCAGTACTTC. Amino acid sequence: CASAKREGYYEQYF. The chain carries TRBV4-2 and TRBJ2-7, with TRBD2 identical over 8 bases. Germline V CDR1 and CDR2: LGHNA, YNFKEQ. The CDR3 has 14 residues. After removal of 8 bases from V and 3 bases from J, the junction contained 9 bases not matched to a gene.

CDR3 amino acids: CASATGMNTEAFF. CDR3 DNA: TGCGCCAGCGCAACAGGGATGAACACTGAAGCTTTCTTT. The rearrangement links TRBV5-1 to TRBJ1-1; tentative D call: TRBD1 (6 bases). This CDR3 comprises 13 residues. Germline-derived CDR1 and CDR2 are SGHRS and YFSETQ. The V end was cut by 7 bases, the J end by 0 bases, with 10 bases between.

Here the CDR3 reads CAISVAGVNTGELFF. CDR3 in DNA: TGTGCCATCAGTGTGGCAGGGGTTAACACCGGGGAGCTGTTTTTT. The rearrangement links TRBV10-3 to TRBJ2-2, with a weak D call TRBD1 (6 bases). Germline lookup yields CDR1 ENHRY and CDR2 SYGVKD. The CDR3 spans 15 residues. V gave up 4 bases and J gave up 2 bases, with 11 bases separating them.

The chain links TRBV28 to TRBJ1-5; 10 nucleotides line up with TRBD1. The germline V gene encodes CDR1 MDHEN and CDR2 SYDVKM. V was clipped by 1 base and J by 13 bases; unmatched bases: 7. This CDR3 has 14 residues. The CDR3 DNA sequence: TGTGCCAGCAGTTTATCCCTGGGACAGGGGACGCAGCATTTT. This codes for CASSLSLGQGTQHF.

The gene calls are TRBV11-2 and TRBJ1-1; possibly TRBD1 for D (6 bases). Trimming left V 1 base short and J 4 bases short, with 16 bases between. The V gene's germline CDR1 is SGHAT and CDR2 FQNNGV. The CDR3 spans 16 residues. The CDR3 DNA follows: TGTGCCAGCAGCTTAGGATTGGGCGGGGGGCGCACTGAAGCTTTCTTT. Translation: CASSLGLGGGRTEAFF.

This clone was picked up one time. CDR3 residues: CASSYTSGLYNSPLHF. The CDR3 coding sequence is TGTGCCAGCAGTTACACGAGCGGGCTCTATAATTCACCCCTCCACTTT. The rearrangement links TRBV6-5 to TRBJ1-6; D ambiguous. This CDR3 is built from 16 residues. The ends were cut back, 2 bases at V and 3 bases at J, with 11 bases in the middle. The germline V gene has CDR1 MNHEY and CDR2 SVGAGI.

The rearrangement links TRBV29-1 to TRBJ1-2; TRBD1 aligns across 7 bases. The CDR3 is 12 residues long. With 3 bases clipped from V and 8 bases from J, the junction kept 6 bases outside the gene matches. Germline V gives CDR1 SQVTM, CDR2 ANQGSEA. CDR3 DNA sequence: TGCAGCGTTGACGACAGGGTGGAAGGCTACACCTTC. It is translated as CSVDDRVEGYTF.

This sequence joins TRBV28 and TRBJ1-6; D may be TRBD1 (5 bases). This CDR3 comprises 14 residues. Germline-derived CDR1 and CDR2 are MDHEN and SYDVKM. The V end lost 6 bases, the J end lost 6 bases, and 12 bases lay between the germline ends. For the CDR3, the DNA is TGTGCCAGCAGCCCGGGGGGTAGTAATTCACCCCTCCACTTT. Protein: CASSPGGSNSPLHF.

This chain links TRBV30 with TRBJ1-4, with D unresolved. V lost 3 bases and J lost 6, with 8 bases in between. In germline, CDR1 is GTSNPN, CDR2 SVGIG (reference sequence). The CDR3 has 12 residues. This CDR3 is CAWRDSYEKLFF. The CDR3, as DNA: TGTGCCTGGAGGGACTCGTATGAAAAACTGTTTTTT. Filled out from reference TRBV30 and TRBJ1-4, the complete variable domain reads SQTIHQWPATLVQPVGSPLSLECTVEGTSNPNLYWYRQAAGRGLQLLFYSVGIGQISSEVPQNLSASRPQDRQFILSSKKLLLSDSGFYLCAWRDSYEKLFFGSGTQLSVL.

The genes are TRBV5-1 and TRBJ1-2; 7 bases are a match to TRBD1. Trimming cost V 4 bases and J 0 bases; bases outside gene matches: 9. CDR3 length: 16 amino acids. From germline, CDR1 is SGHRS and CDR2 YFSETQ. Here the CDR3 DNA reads TGCGCCAGCAGCAAGGAGGGGGCGCTGGCTAACTATGGCTACACCTTC. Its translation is CASSKEGALANYGYTF.

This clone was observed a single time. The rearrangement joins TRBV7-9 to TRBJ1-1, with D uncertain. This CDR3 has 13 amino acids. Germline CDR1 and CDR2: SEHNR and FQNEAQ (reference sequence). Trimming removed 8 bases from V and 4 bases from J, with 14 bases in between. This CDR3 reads CASGPRLATEAFF. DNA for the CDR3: TGTGCCAGCGGGCCCCGTTTGGCCACTGAAGCTTTCTTT.

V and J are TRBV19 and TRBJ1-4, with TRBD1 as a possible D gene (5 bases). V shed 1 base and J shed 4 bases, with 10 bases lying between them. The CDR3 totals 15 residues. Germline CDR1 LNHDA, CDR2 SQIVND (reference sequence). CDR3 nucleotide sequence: TGTGCCAGTAGTATAGGGGGCCAGTTTAATGAAAAACTGTTTTTT. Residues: CASSIGGQFNEKLFF.

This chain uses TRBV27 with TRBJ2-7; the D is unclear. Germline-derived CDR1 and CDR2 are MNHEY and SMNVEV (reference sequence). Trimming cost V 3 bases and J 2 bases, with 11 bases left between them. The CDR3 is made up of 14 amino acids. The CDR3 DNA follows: TGTGCCAGCAGTTTGCGCACCCCCCCCTACGAGCAGTACTTC. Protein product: CASSLRTPPYEQYF.

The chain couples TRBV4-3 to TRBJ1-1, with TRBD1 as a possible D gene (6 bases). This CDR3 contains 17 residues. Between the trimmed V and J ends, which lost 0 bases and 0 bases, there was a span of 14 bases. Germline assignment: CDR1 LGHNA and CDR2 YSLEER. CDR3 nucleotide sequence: TGCGCCAGCAGCCAAGACACCACAGGGCTCATGAACACTGAAGCTTTCTTT. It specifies CASSQDTTGLMNTEAFF.

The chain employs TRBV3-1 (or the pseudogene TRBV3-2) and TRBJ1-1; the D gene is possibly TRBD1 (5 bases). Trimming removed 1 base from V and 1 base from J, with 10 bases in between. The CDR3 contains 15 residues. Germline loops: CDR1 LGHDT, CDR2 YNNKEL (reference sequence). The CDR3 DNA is TGTGCCAGCAGCCAAGGTGTCGGACAGAACACTGAAGCTTTCTTT. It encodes CASSQGVGQNTEAFF.

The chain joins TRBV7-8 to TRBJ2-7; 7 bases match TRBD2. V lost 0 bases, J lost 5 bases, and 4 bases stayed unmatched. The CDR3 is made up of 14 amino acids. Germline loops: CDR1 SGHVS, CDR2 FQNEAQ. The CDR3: CASSLAGGVDEQYF. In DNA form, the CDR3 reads TGTGCCAGCAGCTTAGCGGGGGGGGTTGACGAGCAGTACTTC.

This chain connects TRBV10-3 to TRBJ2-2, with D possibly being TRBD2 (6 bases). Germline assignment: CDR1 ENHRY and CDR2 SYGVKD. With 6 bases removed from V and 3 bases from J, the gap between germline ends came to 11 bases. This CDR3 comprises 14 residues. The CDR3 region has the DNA TGTGCCATCAGCGGGAGCTTGGACACCGGGGAGCTGTTTTTT. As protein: CAISGSLDTGELFF.

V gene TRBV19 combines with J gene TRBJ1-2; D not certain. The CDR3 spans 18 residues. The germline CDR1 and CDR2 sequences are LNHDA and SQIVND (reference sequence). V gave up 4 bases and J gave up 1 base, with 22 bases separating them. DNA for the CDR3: TGTGCCAGTAGTACCCGGCGAGGGCCCTCGCAGTATAACTATGGCTACACCTTC. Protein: CASSTRRGPSQYNYGYTF.

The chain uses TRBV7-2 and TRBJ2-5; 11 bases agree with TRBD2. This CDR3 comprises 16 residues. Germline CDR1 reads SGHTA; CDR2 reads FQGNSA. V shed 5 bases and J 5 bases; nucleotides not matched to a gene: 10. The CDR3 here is CASSPDLAGGRETQYF. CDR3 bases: TGTGCCAGCAGCCCAGACTTAGCGGGGGGGAGGGAGACCCAGTACTTC.

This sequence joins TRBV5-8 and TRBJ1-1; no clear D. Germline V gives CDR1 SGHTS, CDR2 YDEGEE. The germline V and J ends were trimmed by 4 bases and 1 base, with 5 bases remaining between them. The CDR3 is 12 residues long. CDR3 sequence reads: CASSRGNTEAFF. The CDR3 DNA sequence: TGTGCCAGCAGCCGGGGGAACACTGAAGCTTTCTTT.

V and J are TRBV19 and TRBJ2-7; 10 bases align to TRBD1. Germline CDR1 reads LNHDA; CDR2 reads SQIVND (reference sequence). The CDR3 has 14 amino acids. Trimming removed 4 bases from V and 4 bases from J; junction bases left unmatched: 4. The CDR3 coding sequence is TGTGCCAGTAGTAAACCGGGACAGGGGTACGAGCAGTACTTC. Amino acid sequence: CASSKPGQGYEQYF.

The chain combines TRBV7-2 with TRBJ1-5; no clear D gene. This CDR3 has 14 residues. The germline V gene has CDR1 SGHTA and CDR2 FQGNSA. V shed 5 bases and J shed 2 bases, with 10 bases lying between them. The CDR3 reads CASSVEGGNQPQHF. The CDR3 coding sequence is TGTGCCAGCAGCGTTGAGGGAGGCAATCAGCCCCAGCATTTT.

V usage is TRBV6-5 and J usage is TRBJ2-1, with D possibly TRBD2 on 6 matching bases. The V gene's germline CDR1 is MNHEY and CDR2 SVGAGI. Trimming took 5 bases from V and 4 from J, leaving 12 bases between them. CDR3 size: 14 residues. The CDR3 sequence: CASSRLVGYNEQFF. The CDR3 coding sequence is TGTGCCAGCAGTAGACTAGTCGGGTACAATGAGCAGTTCTTC.

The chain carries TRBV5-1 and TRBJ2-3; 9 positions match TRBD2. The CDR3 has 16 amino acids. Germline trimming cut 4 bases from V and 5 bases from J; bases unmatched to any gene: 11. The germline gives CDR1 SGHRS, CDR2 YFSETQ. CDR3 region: CASSPGIQREVDTQYF. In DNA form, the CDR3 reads TGCGCCAGCAGCCCAGGTATTCAGCGGGAGGTAGATACGCAGTATTTT.

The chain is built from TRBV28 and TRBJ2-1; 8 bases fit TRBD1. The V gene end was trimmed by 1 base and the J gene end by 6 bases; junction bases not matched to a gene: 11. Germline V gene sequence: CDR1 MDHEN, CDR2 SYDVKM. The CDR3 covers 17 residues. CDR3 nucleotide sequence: TGTGCCAGCAGTTTATCCGTTGGGACAGGCTTAATCAATGAGCAGTTCTTC. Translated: CASSLSVGTGLINEQFF.

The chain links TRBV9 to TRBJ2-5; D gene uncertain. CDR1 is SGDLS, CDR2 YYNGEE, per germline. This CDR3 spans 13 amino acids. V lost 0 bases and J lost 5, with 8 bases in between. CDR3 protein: CASSVDVGETQYF. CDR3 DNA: TGTGCCAGCAGCGTAGATGTCGGGGAGACCCAGTACTTC.

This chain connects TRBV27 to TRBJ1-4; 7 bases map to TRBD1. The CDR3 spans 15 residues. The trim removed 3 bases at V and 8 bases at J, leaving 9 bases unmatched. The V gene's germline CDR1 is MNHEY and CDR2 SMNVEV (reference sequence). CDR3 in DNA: TGTGCCAGCAGTTTGAGACAGGGAAGTTACGAAAAACTGTTTTTT. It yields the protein CASSLRQGSYEKLFF. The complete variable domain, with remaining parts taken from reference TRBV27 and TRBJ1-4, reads EAQVTQNPRYLITVTGKKLTVTCSQNMNHEYMSWYRQDPGLGLRQIYYSMNVEVTDKGDVPEGYKVSRKEKRNFPLILESPSPNQTSLYFCASSLRQGSYEKLFFGSGTQLSVL.

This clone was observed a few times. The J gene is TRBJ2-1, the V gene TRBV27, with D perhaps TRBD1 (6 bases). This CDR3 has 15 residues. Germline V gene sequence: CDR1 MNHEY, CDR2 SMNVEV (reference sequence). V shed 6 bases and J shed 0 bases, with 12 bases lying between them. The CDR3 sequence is CASRQGEGSYNEQFF. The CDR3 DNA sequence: TGTGCCAGCAGACAGGGAGAGGGCTCCTACAATGAGCAGTTCTTC.

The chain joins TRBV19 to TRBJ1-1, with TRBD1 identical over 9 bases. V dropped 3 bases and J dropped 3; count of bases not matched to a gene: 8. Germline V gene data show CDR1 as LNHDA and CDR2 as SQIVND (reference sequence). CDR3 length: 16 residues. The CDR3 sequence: CASSIGWTGVDTEAFF. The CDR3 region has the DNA TGTGCCAGTAGTATCGGCTGGACAGGGGTGGACACTGAAGCTTTCTTT.